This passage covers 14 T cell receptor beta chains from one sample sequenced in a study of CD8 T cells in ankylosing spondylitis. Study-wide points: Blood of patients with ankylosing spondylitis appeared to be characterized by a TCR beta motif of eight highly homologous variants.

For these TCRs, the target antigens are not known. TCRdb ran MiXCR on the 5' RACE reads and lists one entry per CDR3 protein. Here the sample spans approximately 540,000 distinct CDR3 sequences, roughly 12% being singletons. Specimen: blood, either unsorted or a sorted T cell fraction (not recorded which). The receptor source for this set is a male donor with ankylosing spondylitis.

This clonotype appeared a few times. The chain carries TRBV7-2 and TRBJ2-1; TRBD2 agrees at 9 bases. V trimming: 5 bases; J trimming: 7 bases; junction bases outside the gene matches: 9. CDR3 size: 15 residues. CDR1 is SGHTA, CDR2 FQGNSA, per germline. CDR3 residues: CASSKRASGENEQFF. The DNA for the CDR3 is TGTGCCAGCAGCAAGAGGGCTAGCGGGGAGAATGAGCAGTTCTTC.

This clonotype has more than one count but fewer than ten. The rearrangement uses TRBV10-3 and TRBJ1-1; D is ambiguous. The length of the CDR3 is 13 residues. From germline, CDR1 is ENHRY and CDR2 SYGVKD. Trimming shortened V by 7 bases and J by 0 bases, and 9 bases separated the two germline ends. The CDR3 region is CAIMASLNTEAFF. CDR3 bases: TGTGCCATCATGGCTAGTCTGAACACTGAAGCTTTCTTT.

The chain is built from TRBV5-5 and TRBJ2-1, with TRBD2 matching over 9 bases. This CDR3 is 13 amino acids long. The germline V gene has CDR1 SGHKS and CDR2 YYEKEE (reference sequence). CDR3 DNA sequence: TGTCTATCAAAGCGGGAGGCCCCGAATGAGCAGTTCTTC. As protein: CLSKREAPNEQFF.

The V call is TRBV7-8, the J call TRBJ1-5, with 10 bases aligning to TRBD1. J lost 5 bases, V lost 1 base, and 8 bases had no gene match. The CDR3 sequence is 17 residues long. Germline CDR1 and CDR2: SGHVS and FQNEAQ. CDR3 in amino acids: CASSLGRRDRGDQPQHF. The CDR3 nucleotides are TGTGCCAGCAGCTTAGGGAGAAGGGACAGGGGCGATCAGCCCCAGCATTTT.

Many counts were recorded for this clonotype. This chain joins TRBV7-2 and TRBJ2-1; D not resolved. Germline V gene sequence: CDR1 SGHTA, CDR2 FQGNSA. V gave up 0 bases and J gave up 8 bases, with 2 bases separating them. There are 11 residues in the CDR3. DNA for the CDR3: TGTGCCAGCAGCTTAGCGGATGAGCAGTTCTTC. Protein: CASSLADEQFF.

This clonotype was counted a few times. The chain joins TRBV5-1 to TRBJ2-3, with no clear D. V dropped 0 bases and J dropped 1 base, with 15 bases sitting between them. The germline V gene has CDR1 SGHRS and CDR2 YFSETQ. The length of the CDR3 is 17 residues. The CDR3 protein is CASSLVVVRFGTDTQYF. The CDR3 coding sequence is TGCGCCAGCAGCTTGGTAGTGGTACGCTTCGGCACAGATACGCAGTATTTT.

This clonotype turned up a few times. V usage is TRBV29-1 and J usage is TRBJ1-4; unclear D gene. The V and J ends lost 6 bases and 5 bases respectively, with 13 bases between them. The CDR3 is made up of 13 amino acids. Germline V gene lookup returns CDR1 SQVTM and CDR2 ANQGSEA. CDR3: CSVSSDPNEKLFF. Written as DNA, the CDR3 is TGCAGCGTCAGCTCGGACCCCAATGAAAAACTGTTTTTT.

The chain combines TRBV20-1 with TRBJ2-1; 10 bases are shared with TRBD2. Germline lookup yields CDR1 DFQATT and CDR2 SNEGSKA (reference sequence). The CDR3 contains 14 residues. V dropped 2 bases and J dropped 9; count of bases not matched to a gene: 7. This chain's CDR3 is CSARFGSGRFEQFF. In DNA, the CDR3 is TGCAGTGCTAGATTCGGTAGCGGGAGGTTTGAGCAGTTCTTC.

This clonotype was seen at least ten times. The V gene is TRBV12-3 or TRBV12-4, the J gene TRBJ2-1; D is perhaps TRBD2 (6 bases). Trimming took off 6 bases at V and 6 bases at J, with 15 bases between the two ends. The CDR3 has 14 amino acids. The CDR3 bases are TGTGCCAGCAGAATGGGACGGGGAGGCAATGAGCAGTTCTTC. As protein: CASRMGRGGNEQFF.

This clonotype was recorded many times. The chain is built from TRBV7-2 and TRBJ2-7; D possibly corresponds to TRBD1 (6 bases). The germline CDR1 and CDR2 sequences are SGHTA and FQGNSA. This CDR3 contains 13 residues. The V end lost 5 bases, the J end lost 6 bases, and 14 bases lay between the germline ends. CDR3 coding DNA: TGTGCCAGCAGCGTACAGGGAAATGGCGAGCAGTACGTC. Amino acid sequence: CASSVQGNGEQYV.

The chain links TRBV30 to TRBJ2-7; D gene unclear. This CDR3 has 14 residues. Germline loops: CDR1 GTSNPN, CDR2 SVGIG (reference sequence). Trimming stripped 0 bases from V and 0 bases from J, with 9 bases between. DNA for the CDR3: TGTGCCTGGAGTGTTGGGTCTACCTCCTACGAGCAGTACTTC. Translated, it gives CAWSVGSTSYEQYF.

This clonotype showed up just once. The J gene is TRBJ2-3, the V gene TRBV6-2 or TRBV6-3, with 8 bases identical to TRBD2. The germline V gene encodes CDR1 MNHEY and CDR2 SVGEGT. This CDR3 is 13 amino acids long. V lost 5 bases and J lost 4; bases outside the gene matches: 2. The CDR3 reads CASSGTSADTQYF. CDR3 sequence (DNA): TGTGCCAGCAGTGGGACTAGTGCAGATACGCAGTATTTT.

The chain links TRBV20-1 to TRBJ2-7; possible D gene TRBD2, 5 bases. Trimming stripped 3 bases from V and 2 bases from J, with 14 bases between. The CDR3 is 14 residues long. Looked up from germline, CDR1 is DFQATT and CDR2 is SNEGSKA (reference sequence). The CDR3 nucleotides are TGCAGTGCTAGCGAACCTAGCCCGCCCTACGAGCAGTACTTC. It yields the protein CSASEPSPPYEQYF.

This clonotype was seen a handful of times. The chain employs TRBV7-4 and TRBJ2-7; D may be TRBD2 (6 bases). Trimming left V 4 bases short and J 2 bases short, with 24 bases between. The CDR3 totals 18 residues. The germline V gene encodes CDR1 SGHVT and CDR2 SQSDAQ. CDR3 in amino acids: CASSCSPERAQETYEQYF. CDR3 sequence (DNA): TGTGCCAGCAGCTGCAGCCCCGAGCGGGCCCAGGAAACCTACGAGCAGTACTTC.